This T cell receptor (beta chain) was identified during a study of blood T cells in healthy people across ages. Study outcomes and limitations: Donor CMV status was unknown, possibly confounding expanded clonotype changes.

Isolation recovered at least 6 million PBMCs from every sample. A second PCR, run for about 7 to 11 cycles, used a sample-barcoded 5' primer plus a J-beta primer mix. Each of the samples gave a minimum of 3 million paired-end reads that contained CDR3. One entry per CDR3 protein, called by TCRdb with MiXCR from the 5' RACE reads. The sample includes about 830,000 distinct CDR3 sequences, about 62% of them seen just once. Details on this clonotype: What it binds is unknown.

This CDR3 comprises 15 residues. From germline, CDR1 is MGHRA and CDR2 YSYEKL. Trimming stripped 4 bases from V and 9 bases from J, with 19 bases between. The chain carries TRBV4-1 and TRBJ2-1, with D possibly called TRBD1 or TRBD2 (5 bases each). Sequenced input: blood. This receptor was obtained from a man between 25 and 39 years old in good health. CDR3 amino acids: CASSLPVGTYGEQFF. CDR3 sequence (DNA): TGCGCCAGCAGCCTACCCGTTGGGACGTACGGTGAGCAGTTCTTC.